Described below is a single TCR beta chain sequence and its context. Trimming removed 5 bases at V and 4 bases at J, with 11 bases between. Per the germline V gene, CDR1 is SQVTM and CDR2 is ANQGSEA. This CDR3 has 12 amino acids. The Seattle patients, enrolled during active infection, were followed longitudinally. Method: immunoSEQ multiplex PCR; TCRdb's copy keeps in-frame clones and lacks some. Among about 260,000 clones listed, 88% were seen once. The sample comes from a study of blood T cell repertoires in COVID-19. The overall study: The origin of the acute and convalescent COVID-19 samples was the United States, Italy and Spain. T cells, B-cell-depleted T cells, or PBMCs supplied cDNA or gDNA.

The chain is built from TRBV29-1 and TRBJ1-1; perhaps TRBD1 as D (5 bases). Input material: peripheral blood. This receptor was obtained from a woman between 65 and 79 years old with COVID-19, enrolled during active disease. This CDR3 reads CSVTTGGTEAFF. The CDR3, as DNA: TGCAGCGTTACTACCGGGGGCACTGAAGCTTTCTTT.